Below, one TCR beta chain is given with its context. As yet, its antigen is unknown. A much more abundant neighbour one base away suggests this may be a read error. Profiling of TCR beta VDJ combinations and CDR3 sequences used genomic DNA as template. Each CDR3 protein gets one entry after TCRdb re-called the reads with MiXCR. The top ten clones hold 2.6% of a sample with 100,000 to 150,000 distinct CDR3 sequences, approximately 41% of them seen once. Only patients with CD8+CD57+ cell expansion on flow cytometry were chosen for sequencing. Severe acquired aplastic anemia was diagnosed in all patients. The blood sampling took place in patients who had so far received no therapy. The data were taken from a study of CD8+CD57+ T cells in acquired aplastic anemia. Study in general: Sorting CD4+ and CD8+ cells gave DNA averaging around 3 ug.

The study's findings and limits: Patient and control CD8+ Simpson's diversity was not significantly different.

CDR1 and CDR2 (germline): LNHDA, SQIVND (reference sequence). CDR3 length: 15 residues. The chain uses TRBV19 and TRBJ1-3; no reliable D call. This receptor was identified in a human donor with aplastic anemia. Material: sorted CD4+, CD8+, or CD8+CD57+ T cells (not recorded which) from PBMCs. The CDR3, as DNA: TGTGCCAGTAGCTCCGCGGGGAACTCTGGAAACACCGTATATTTT. Translation gives CASSSAGNSGNTVYF. The full variable domain, completed using reference TRBV19 and TRBJ1-3, is DGGITQSPKYLFRKEGQNVTLSCEQNLNHDAMYWYRQDPGQGLRLIYYSQIVNDFQKGDIAEGYSVSREKKESFPLTVTSAQKNPTAFYLCASSSAGNSGNTVYFGEGSWLTVV.